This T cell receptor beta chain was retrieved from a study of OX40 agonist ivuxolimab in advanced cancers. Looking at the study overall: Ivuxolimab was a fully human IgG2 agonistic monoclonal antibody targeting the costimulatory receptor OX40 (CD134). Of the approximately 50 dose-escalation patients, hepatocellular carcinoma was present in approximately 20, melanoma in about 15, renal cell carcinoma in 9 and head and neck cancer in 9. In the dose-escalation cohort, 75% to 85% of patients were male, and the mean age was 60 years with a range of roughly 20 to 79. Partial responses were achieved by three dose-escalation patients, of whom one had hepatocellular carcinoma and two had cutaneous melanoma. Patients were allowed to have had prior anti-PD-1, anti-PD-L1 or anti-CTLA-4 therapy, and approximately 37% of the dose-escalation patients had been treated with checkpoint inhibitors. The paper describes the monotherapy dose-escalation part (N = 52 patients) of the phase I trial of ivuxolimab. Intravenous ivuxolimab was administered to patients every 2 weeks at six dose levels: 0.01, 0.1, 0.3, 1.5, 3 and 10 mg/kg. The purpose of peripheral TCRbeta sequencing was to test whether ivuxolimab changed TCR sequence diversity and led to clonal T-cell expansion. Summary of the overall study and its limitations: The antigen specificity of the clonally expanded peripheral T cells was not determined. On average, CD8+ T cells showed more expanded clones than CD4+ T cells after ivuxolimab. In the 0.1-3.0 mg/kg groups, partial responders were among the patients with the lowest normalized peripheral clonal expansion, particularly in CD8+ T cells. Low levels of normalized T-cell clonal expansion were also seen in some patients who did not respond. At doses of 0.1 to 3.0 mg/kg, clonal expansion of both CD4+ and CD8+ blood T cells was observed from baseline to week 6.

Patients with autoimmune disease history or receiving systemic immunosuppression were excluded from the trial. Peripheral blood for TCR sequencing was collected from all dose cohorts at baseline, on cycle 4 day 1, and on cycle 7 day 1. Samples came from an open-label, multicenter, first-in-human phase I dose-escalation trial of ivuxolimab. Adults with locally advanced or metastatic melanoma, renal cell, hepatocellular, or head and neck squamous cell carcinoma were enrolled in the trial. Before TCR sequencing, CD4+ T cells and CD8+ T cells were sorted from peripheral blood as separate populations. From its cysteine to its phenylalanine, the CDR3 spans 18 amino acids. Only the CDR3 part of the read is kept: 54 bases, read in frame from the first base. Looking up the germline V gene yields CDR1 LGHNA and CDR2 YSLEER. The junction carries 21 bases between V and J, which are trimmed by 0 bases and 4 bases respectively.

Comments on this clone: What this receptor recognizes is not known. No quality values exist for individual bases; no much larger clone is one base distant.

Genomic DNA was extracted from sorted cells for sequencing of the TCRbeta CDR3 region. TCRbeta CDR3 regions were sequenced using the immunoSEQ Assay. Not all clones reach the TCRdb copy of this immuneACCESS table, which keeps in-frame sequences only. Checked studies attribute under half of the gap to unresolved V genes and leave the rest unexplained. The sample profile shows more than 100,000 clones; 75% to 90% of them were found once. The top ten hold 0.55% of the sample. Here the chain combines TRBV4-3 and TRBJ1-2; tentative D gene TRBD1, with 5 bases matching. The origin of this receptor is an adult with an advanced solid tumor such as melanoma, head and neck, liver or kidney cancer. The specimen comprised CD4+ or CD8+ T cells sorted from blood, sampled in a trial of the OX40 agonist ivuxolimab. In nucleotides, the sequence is TGCGCCAGCAGCCAAGATGTTGAACGAAACAGGCGAATCTATGGCTACACCTTC. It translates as CASSQDVERNRRIYGYTF.